This TCR beta chain was recorded in a study of blood T cells in healthy people across ages (dated by TCRdb to about 2015). Turning to the overall study: Template switching captured roughly one uniquely barcoded TCR beta cDNA molecule per two T cells in model experiments. Using deep sequencing normalized with unique cDNA molecular identifiers, the study measured how TCR beta repertoire diversity changes with age. Donors were grouped into four age groups: young (average about 15 years), middle-aged (around 39), aged (about 60) and long-lived (approximately 75). Donors of different ages were randomly distributed across sequencing lanes to avoid experimental bias. The study analyzed two additional independent replicas of 1 million unique cDNA reads from the same blood draw for two donors, one aged 18 to 30 and one aged 80 or older. The investigation overall reported the following: Observed TCR beta diversity per million T cells fell roughly linearly with age, and a significant reduction was already apparent by age roughly 40. Compared with the aged group, the long-lived group had more naive CD4+ T cells, fewer expanded clones and increased TCR diversity, suggesting age selection. Bulk unsorted PBMC profiling prevented conclusive comparison of naive and antigen-experienced compartments. Total diversity estimates from one million sequenced T cells were considered lower bounds and underestimates. The CMV infection status of donors was not known, potentially confounding age-related changes in expanded clonotypes. A strong correlation was found between observed TCR beta diversity and the percentage of naive T cells measured by flow cytometry.

The protocol used for the library was 5' RACE. Sequencer: Illumina HiSeq 2500. A second PCR of roughly 7 to 11 cycles was performed with a sample-barcoded 5' primer and a J-beta primer mix. Each TCR beta cDNA molecule received a unique molecular identifier from a template-switch 5' adaptor carrying 12 random nucleotides. Each sample yielded at least 3 million CDR3-containing paired-end reads. All of the RNA was converted into first-strand cDNA using the Mint cDNA synthesis kit, with a TRBC-specific oligonucleotide serving as the primer. Following uracil-DNA glycosylase treatment, a first 18-cycle PCR with universal primers M1SS and BC2_uni_R was performed on all cDNA. Regarding the original processing steps: Each sample was normalized by randomly selecting 1 million high-quality reads, each carrying a distinct molecular identifier. Reads sharing molecular identifiers were discarded rather than binned into consensus sequences. CDR3 identification, clonotype clustering and error correction used MiTCR with a Q25 quality threshold and the strictest error-elimination algorithm. Lower-bound total TCR beta diversity was estimated with a nonparametric unseen species model using Euler transformation. TCRdb took the public reads, trimmed them with fastp at Q25, ran MiXCR for clone calling and kept in-frame beta chains. Each entry merges the rows of one CDR3 protein and shows their most common DNA and genes. TCRdb's processing, not the study's, gives the V and J calls here. A total of hundreds of thousands of distinct CDR3 sequences appear in this sample, approximately 40% of them only once. Of the sample, approximately 31% is held by the ten largest clones.

Donors were 40 or so systemically healthy Caucasian individuals from Russia aged roughly 6 to 95 years. Each donor gave 8 to 10 milliliters of peripheral blood, drawn into EDTA-treated Vacutainer tubes. Ficoll-Paque density-gradient centrifugation was used to isolate PBMCs, with at least 6.5 million per sample. Total RNA, at least 5 micrograms per sample, was extracted from PBMCs with Trizol reagent. For every donor, flow cytometry on a PBMC aliquot measured the percentage of naive CD45RAhigh/CD27high T cells. Germline trimming: 6 bases from V, 3 bases from J; junction bases outside gene matches: 8. For CDR1 and CDR2, the germline V gene lists ENHRY and SYGVKD. Its CDR3 holds 14 amino acids, cysteine through phenylalanine. This entry keeps only the CDR3 DNA: 42 bases, framed from base 1. This clonotype came up many times. It lacks a known antigen. The sample holds no much larger clone one base away, and base qualities are not on file.

This sequence was found in a man of 80 years or more in good health. This chain is built from TRBV10-3 and TRBJ2-7; the junction holds 7 bases that match TRBD1. Sequencing was done on a sample of blood. Read as DNA, the sequence is TGTGCCATCAGGCCGGGACAGACAAACTACGAGCAGTACTTC. This translates into CAIRPGQTNYEQYF.